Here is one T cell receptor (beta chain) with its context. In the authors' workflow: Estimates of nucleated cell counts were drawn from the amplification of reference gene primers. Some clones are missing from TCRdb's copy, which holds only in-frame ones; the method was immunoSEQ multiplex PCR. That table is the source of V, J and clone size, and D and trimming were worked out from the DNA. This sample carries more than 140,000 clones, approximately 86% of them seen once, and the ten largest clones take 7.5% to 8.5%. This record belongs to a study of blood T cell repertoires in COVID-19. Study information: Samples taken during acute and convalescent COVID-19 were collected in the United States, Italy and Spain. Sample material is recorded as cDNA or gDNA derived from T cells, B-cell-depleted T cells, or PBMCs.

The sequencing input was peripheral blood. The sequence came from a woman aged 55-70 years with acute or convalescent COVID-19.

CDR3 protein: CASSSLAVEQYF. The CDR3 DNA follows: TGTGCCAGCAGCTCCCTGGCGGTCGAGCAGTACTTC. This sequence joins TRBV7-2 and TRBJ2-7; no clear D. The CDR3 sequence is 12 residues long. Trimming cost V 4 bases and J 6 bases, with 10 bases left between them. Germline V gene data show CDR1 as SGHTA and CDR2 as FQGNSA.